Listed here are 22 T cell receptor beta chains from one sample, sequenced in a study of graft-versus-host responses after intestinal transplantation (dated by TCRdb to 2020 to 2023). Libraries were made using the immunoSEQ multiplex PCR assay. TCRdb stores this immuneACCESS table with in-frame sequences only. Part of the clones is absent; in the studies checked, under half of the shortfall reflects unresolved V genes, and no reason is known for the rest. Across this sample there are some 90,000 clones, with 80% to 95% seen only once. The ten top clones hold about 0.3% of the sample. The sample's time point label, decoded: cells obtained before transplantation from donor or recipient. These receptors have no known antigen. This sample comprised unstimulated CD4+ T cells sorted from spleen or lymph node cells, obtained before intestinal transplant. The source is a human donor who received an intestinal transplant.

V is TRBV10-2 and J is TRBJ2-1; unclear D gene. Germline V gene sequence: CDR1 WSHSY, CDR2 SAAADI. V was pared by 1 base and J by 4 bases, with 5 bases between. The CDR3 is 13 residues long. CDR3 protein: CASSEFIYNEQFF. The CDR3 DNA reads TGCGCCAGCAGTGAGTTCATTTACAATGAGCAGTTCTTC.

This chain links TRBV10-3 with TRBJ2-6; 7 nucleotides match TRBD1. This CDR3 is built from 16 residues. V was pared by 3 bases and J by 3 bases, with 5 bases of the junction left unmatched. Germline CDR1 reads ENHRY; CDR2 reads SYGVKD. The CDR3 is CAISDSRGHGANVLTF. The CDR3 DNA sequence: TGTGCCATCAGTGATTCAAGGGGGCATGGGGCCAACGTCCTGACTTTC.

The rearrangement uses TRBV11-2 and TRBJ1-1; D may be TRBD1 (6 bases). CDR3 length equals 19 residues. Germline V gene sequence: CDR1 SGHAT, CDR2 FQNNGV. V dropped 0 bases and J dropped 4 bases, with 24 bases sitting between them. The CDR3 protein is CASSLDFRKVSGDLTEAFF. The CDR3 DNA follows: TGTGCCAGCAGCTTAGATTTTCGTAAGGTGTCAGGGGATCTCACTGAAGCTTTCTTT.

The rearrangement uses TRBV7-8 and TRBJ1-2; weak D call: TRBD1 (6 bases). V was clipped by 6 bases and J by 2 bases, with 19 bases between them. This CDR3 contains 16 residues. CDR1 SGHVS and CDR2 FQNEAQ come from the germline V gene. The CDR3 DNA sequence: TGTGCCAGCAGTAAGGGGGTATCGGTGGACAACTATGGCTACACCTTC. Residues: CASSKGVSVDNYGYTF.

This chain uses TRBV5-1 with TRBJ1-1, with a possible D match to TRBD1 (5 bases). The germline V and J ends were trimmed by 0 bases and 0 bases, with 9 bases remaining between them. The germline V gene has CDR1 SGHRS and CDR2 YFSETQ. This CDR3 has 15 residues. CDR3 sequence: CASSLVAGMNTEAFF. The CDR3 nucleotides read TGCGCCAGCAGCTTGGTAGCAGGGATGAACACTGAAGCTTTCTTT.

This clone was detected a few times. This rearrangement joins TRBV28 to TRBJ2-7, with D possibly being TRBD2 (7 bases). The CDR3 spans 14 residues. Germline V gives CDR1 MDHEN, CDR2 SYDVKM. V lost 8 bases and J 4 bases, leaving 18 bases between the germline ends. The DNA of the CDR3 is TGTGCCAGCGAGGGGGAGGGGGGAGAATACGAGCAGTACTTC. The encoded protein is CASEGEGGEYEQYF.

The rearrangement joins TRBV7-9 to TRBJ1-1, with 9 nucleotides matching TRBD1. Germline V CDR1 and CDR2: SEHNR, FQNEAQ (reference sequence). Trimming took 8 bases from V and 0 from J; bases not matched to a gene: 7. The CDR3 loop spans 15 amino acids. Here the CDR3 DNA reads TGTGCCAGCCACAAAGGACAGGGGATGAACACTGAAGCTTTCTTT. The encoded protein is CASHKGQGMNTEAFF.

The gene calls are TRBV19 and TRBJ2-7; 11 bases align to TRBD2. V was pared by 6 bases and J by 3 bases, with 10 bases of the junction left unmatched. The CDR3 length is 16 residues. The germline CDR1 and CDR2 sequences are LNHDA and SQIVND (reference sequence). In DNA form, the CDR3 reads TGTGCCAGTAGCAGTAGCGGGAGGGCGAGAATCTACGAGCAGTACTTC. Translating it yields CASSSSGRARIYEQYF.

The chain couples TRBV9 to TRBJ2-1, with 9 nucleotides matching TRBD2. The V segment lost 4 bases and the J segment 5 bases; nucleotides outside the gene matches: 4. CDR1 is SGDLS and CDR2 is YYNGEE in the germline V gene. The CDR3 covers 14 residues. Written as DNA, the CDR3 is TGTGCCAGCAGCCCCAGGACTAGCGACAATGAGCAGTTCTTC. Protein: CASSPRTSDNEQFF.

This clone was detected once. The chain has TRBV7-9 and TRBJ1-5, with D possibly being TRBD1 (5 bases). The CDR3 sequence is 17 residues long. The germline V gene has CDR1 SEHNR and CDR2 FQNEAQ (reference sequence). The germline V and J ends were trimmed by 4 bases and 7 bases, with 23 bases remaining between them. CDR3 bases: TGTGCCAGCAGCTCGACGTCCATGGTGGGGCAGCACCAGCCCCAGCATTTT. Translated: CASSSTSMVGQHQPQHF.

CDR3: CASSPGGSGGYNEQFF. In DNA form, the CDR3 reads TGTGCCAGCAGCCCCGGAGGTAGCGGAGGTTACAATGAGCAGTTCTTC. The V and J genes are TRBV6-6 and TRBJ2-1; D is possibly TRBD2 (6 bases). The CDR3 length is 16 residues. V gave up 6 bases and J gave up 4 bases, with 19 bases separating them. Germline-derived CDR1 and CDR2 are MNHNY and SVGAGI (reference sequence).

V usage is TRBV19 and J usage is TRBJ2-3, with D hard to call. Germline V gene data show CDR1 as LNHDA and CDR2 as SQIVND (reference sequence). This CDR3 contains 15 residues. V lost 3 bases, J lost 6 bases, and 16 bases lay in between. The DNA for the CDR3 is TGTGCCAGTAGTATTGGCGGCTATACCCTCGATACGCAGTATTTT. Protein: CASSIGGYTLDTQYF.

The chain is built from TRBV19 and TRBJ1-3; the match to TRBD1 covers 8 bases. V dropped 3 bases and J dropped 8; count of bases not matched to a gene: 3. Germline V lookup: CDR1 LNHDA, CDR2 SQIVND (reference sequence). This CDR3 contains 13 residues. The chain's CDR3 is CASSMTGADTIYF. The CDR3 DNA is TGTGCCAGTAGTATGACAGGGGCAGACACCATATATTTT.

In its sample, this clone was seen once. The CDR3 protein is CAISSPSGANVLTF. CDR3 bases: TGTGCCATCAGTTCCCCCTCTGGGGCCAACGTCCTGACTTTC. The rearrangement joins TRBV10-3 to TRBJ2-6; D is ambiguous. V lost 5 bases, J lost 0 bases, and 5 bases lay in between. The germline V gene encodes CDR1 ENHRY and CDR2 SYGVKD. This CDR3 comprises 14 residues.

In nucleotides, the CDR3 is TGTGCCAGCCTATCTCGGGCCGAAGACCGAGCTAACTATGGCTACACCTTC. This gives the protein CASLSRAEDRANYGYTF. The genes are TRBV27 and TRBJ1-2; D not certain. The germline CDR1 and CDR2 sequences are MNHEY and SMNVEV (reference sequence). The CDR3 is 17 amino acids. Between the trimmed V and J ends, which lost 8 bases and 0 bases, there was a span of 22 bases.

This clone was seen just once. The gene calls are TRBV6-1 and TRBJ1-2; 9 bases line up with TRBD1. CDR3 length equals 14 residues. Germline-derived CDR1 and CDR2 are MNHNS and SASEGT. J was trimmed by 6 bases and V by 8 bases; bases with no gene match: 10. The CDR3 DNA follows: TGTGCCAGCCGTAAGGGGGGGACAGGGCATGGCTACACCTTC. Its translation: CASRKGGTGHGYTF.

The CDR3 region is CASSTGALRYTF. CDR3 bases: TGTGCCAGCAGTACAGGGGCCCTCCGCTACACCTTC. The J gene is TRBJ1-2, the V gene TRBV6-5; the match to TRBD1 covers 7 bases. CDR3 length equals 12 residues. Germline CDR1 and CDR2: MNHEY and SVGAGI. The V segment lost 5 bases and the J segment 9 bases; nucleotides outside the gene matches: 6.

The V and J genes are TRBV6-7 and TRBJ2-2; TRBD2 might be the D (7 bases). Being an ORF, TRBV6-7 has a function that is uncertain. This CDR3 spans 16 amino acids. Trimming left V 10 bases short and J 4 bases short, with 22 bases between. The CDR3 protein is CATWGGAKGTTGELFF. As DNA, the CDR3 is TGTGCCACCTGGGGGGGGGCCAAGGGGACCACCGGGGAGCTGTTTTTT.

In its sample, this clone was seen once. The chain links TRBV5-8 to TRBJ2-1; 12 bases map to TRBD2. CDR1 and CDR2 from the germline V gene are SGHTS and YDEGEE. This CDR3 region has 18 residues. Trimming at V came to 2 bases and at J to 6 bases, leaving 12 bases not matched to a gene. This CDR3 reads CASSFTRLAGAPSNEQFF. CDR3 DNA: TGTGCCAGCAGCTTCACTCGACTAGCGGGGGCCCCATCCAATGAGCAGTTCTTC.

The gene calls are TRBV28 and TRBJ1-5; the D is unclear. The CDR3 spans 11 residues. The germline V gene has CDR1 MDHEN and CDR2 SYDVKM. V was clipped by 8 bases and J by 4 bases, with 6 bases between them. This CDR3 reads CASCSNQPQHF. In DNA form, the CDR3 reads TGTGCCAGCTGCAGTAATCAGCCCCAGCATTTT.

This clone is a singleton in its sample. CDR3 nucleotides: TGCAGTGCCCGGGGACCCTACGAGCAGTACTTC. Translation gives CSARGPYEQYF. The J gene is TRBJ2-7, the V gene TRBV20-1; either TRBD1 or TRBD2 may fit D (5 bases each). This CDR3 has 11 residues. From germline, CDR1 is DFQATT and CDR2 SNEGSKA (reference sequence). The germline V and J ends were trimmed by 6 bases and 2 bases, with 8 bases remaining between them.

The chain couples TRBV6-1 to TRBJ2-5; 11 bases map to TRBD2. The CDR3 totals 13 residues. CDR1 MNHNS and CDR2 SASEGT come from the germline V gene. The V gene end was trimmed by 10 bases and the J gene end by 5 bases; junction bases not matched to a gene: 6. The CDR3 is CAITSGSFETQYF. The DNA for the CDR3 is TGTGCCATAACTAGCGGGAGTTTCGAGACCCAGTACTTC.